Presented here are 8 T cell receptor beta chains from one specimen sequenced in a study of shared clonotypes between healthy human individuals. TCRdb keeps only in-frame clones here, not all; method: immunoSEQ multiplex PCR. Of 450,000 to 700,000 clones in the sample, 95% to 96% are singletons; the top ten hold 0.11%. CD45RO-negative, CCR7-selected cells formed the naive CD8 fraction, which excluded terminally differentiated effector memory CD45RA+ cells. Sequencing was done on a sample of naive CD8+ T cells sorted from blood. The receptors shown here come from a woman aged 25 to 39 in good health.

The rearrangement joins TRBV19 to TRBJ1-4; the D is unclear. The ends were cut back, 1 base at V and 0 bases at J, with 6 bases in the middle. Germline V lookup: CDR1 LNHDA, CDR2 SQIVND (reference sequence). There are 15 residues in the CDR3. CDR3: CASSIGLATNEKLFF. The CDR3 bases are TGTGCCAGTAGTATAGGGCTTGCAACTAATGAAAAACTGTTTTTT.

The V gene is TRBV4-1, the J gene TRBJ2-2; 7 bases fit TRBD1. CDR1 MGHRA and CDR2 YSYEKL come from the germline V gene. The CDR3 contains 15 residues. Germline trimming cut 0 bases from V and 3 bases from J; bases unmatched to any gene: 1. The CDR3 protein is CASSQDRGYTGELFF. The CDR3 DNA follows: TGCGCCAGCAGCCAAGACAGGGGGTACACCGGGGAGCTGTTTTTT.

V usage is TRBV7-7 and J usage is TRBJ2-1, with 12 bases matching TRBD2. The CDR3 is 18 residues long. The V segment lost 1 base and the J segment 2 bases; nucleotides outside the gene matches: 6. Germline-derived CDR1 and CDR2 are SSHAT and FNYEAQ (reference sequence). CDR3 amino acids: CASSLVTSGRSPYNEQFF. The CDR3 nucleotides are TGTGCCAGCAGCTTAGTGACTAGCGGGAGAAGCCCCTACAATGAGCAGTTCTTC.

V is TRBV11-2 and J is TRBJ2-3; tentative D call: TRBD2 (6 bases). Germline CDR1 SGHAT, CDR2 FQNNGV. This CDR3 has 16 residues. Trimming removed 5 bases from V and 2 bases from J, with 17 bases in between. The CDR3 nucleotides read TGTGCCAGCAGCGCCGAGAGTGTAGCGGTCACAGATACGCAGTATTTT. Translated: CASSAESVAVTDTQYF.

In regard to this clone: The identical CDR3 is also encoded by other nucleotide sequences in the sample. The J gene is TRBJ2-1, the V gene TRBV28; 7 bases are a match to TRBD2. The CDR3 sequence is 15 residues long. The germline CDR1 and CDR2 sequences are MDHEN and SYDVKM. Trimming at V came to 2 bases and at J to 3 bases, leaving 4 bases not matched to a gene. The chain's CDR3 is CASSLAGEVYNEQFF. DNA for the CDR3: TGTGCCAGCAGTTTAGCGGGAGAGGTCTACAATGAGCAGTTCTTC.

The rearrangement links TRBV5-6 to TRBJ1-2, with TRBD1 matching 8 bases. The V gene end was trimmed by 3 bases and the J gene end by 3 bases; junction bases not matched to a gene: 10. Germline lookup yields CDR1 SGHDT and CDR2 YYEEEE. The CDR3 is 16 amino acids. CDR3 DNA sequence: TGTGCCAGCAGCTCGGCCCCGGGACAGGTTTACTATGGCTACACCTTC. Translated: CASSSAPGQVYYGYTF.

The chain has TRBV28 and TRBJ1-3; 12 bases align to TRBD1. Germline values: CDR1 MDHEN, CDR2 SYDVKM. Trimming took 5 bases from V and 6 from J; bases not matched to a gene: 2. This CDR3 has 14 residues. CDR3 in DNA: TGTGCCAGCAGTCGGGGACAGGGGGCAAACACCATATATTTT. This sequence encodes CASSRGQGANTIYF.

This clone came up once. The CDR3 sequence is CASSTRLAGGPLADTQYF. DNA of the CDR3: TGTGCCAGCAGCACCAGACTAGCGGGAGGGCCCCTCGCAGATACGCAGTATTTT. The J gene is TRBJ2-3, the V gene TRBV11-3, with 14 nucleotides matching TRBD2. The CDR3 extends over 18 amino acids. The ends lost 5 bases at V and 4 bases at J; junction bases unmatched: 11. In germline, CDR1 is SGHNT, CDR2 YENEEA.